These 8 T cell receptor beta chains were sequenced from one sample in a study of T cell repertoires in cytomegalovirus infection. TCRdb reprocessed the reads with MiXCR, giving one entry per CDR3 protein. The sample lists roughly 76,000 distinct CDR3 sequences; roughly 3.7% were seen once. Sequencing input: PBMCs. These receptors were obtained from a human donor in good health (CMV status not recorded). Some clones in this sample may be carry-over from other donors' samples.

This clonotype showed up many times. The J gene is TRBJ2-2, the V gene TRBV7-2; D assignment may be TRBD1 or TRBD2 (5 bases each). CDR1 is SGHTA and CDR2 is FQGNSA in the germline V gene. The CDR3 loop spans 15 amino acids. V gave up 5 bases and J gave up 0 bases, with 10 bases separating them. This CDR3 is CASSLGAANTGELFF. CDR3 sequence (DNA): TGTGCCAGCAGCCTCGGGGCAGCGAACACCGGGGAGCTGTTTTTT.

This clonotype was detected many times. The V and J genes are TRBV5-4 and TRBJ2-3, with TRBD1 as a possible D gene (5 bases). Germline V lookup: CDR1 SGHNT, CDR2 YYREEE (reference sequence). The CDR3 runs to 14 residues. V was shortened by 2 bases and J by 2 bases, with 9 bases between the two germline ends. The CDR3 DNA sequence: TGTGCCAGCAGCTTAGGGGTGGACACAGATACGCAGTATTTT. It yields the protein CASSLGVDTDTQYF.

This clonotype was picked up many times. The CDR3 sequence: CASARVVQETQYF. For the CDR3, the DNA is TGTGCCAGCGCCAGAGTGGTACAAGAGACCCAGTACTTC. This rearrangement joins TRBV27 to TRBJ2-5; D gene ambiguous. The CDR3 loop spans 13 amino acids. V lost 8 bases to trimming and J lost 2 bases, with 12 bases between them. CDR1 and CDR2 (germline): MNHEY, SMNVEV (reference sequence).

This clonotype was picked up many times. CDR3 loop: CASSSNPHGGRIQYF. The CDR3 coding sequence is TGTGCCAGCAGTTCGAACCCGCACGGTGGACGGATTCAGTACTTC. V usage is TRBV28 and J usage is TRBJ2-4; D ambiguous. Germline-derived CDR1 and CDR2 are MDHEN and SYDVKM. The V and J ends lost 4 bases and 10 bases respectively, with 20 bases between them. The CDR3 consists of 15 residues.

At least ten counts were recorded for this clonotype. The chain links TRBV18 to TRBJ2-1, with 13 bases lining up with TRBD2. The germline V gene has CDR1 KGHSH and CDR2 LQKENI. V was pared by 6 bases and J by 8 bases, with 4 bases of the junction left unmatched. This CDR3 has 14 amino acids. In DNA, the CDR3 is TGTGCCAGCTCGACGACTAGCGGGGGGCATGAGCAGTTCTTC. It codes for CASSTTSGGHEQFF.

This clonotype has a count of ten or more. This rearrangement joins TRBV11-3 to TRBJ2-1, with 15 positions matching TRBD2. This CDR3 spans 18 amino acids. The V and J ends lost 5 bases and 5 bases, in that order; junction bases with no gene match: 10. From germline, CDR1 is SGHNT and CDR2 YENEEA. The DNA of the CDR3 is TGTGCCAGCAGCCCCACCGGGACTAGCGGGGGGAAACACAATGAGCAGTTCTTC. Its translation: CASSPTGTSGGKHNEQFF.

The table lists this clonotype with many counts. The chain is built from TRBV6-2 or TRBV6-3 and TRBJ2-4; no firm D call. The germline gives CDR1 MNHEY, CDR2 SVGEGT. The CDR3 totals 14 residues. Trimming removed 8 bases from V and 5 bases from J, with 16 bases in between. This CDR3 is CASWSRVDQNIQYF. The CDR3 bases are TGTGCCAGCTGGTCCCGGGTGGACCAAAACATTCAGTACTTC.

This clonotype was picked up many times. V is TRBV28 and J is TRBJ1-2, with D possibly being TRBD1 (5 bases). This CDR3 is 12 amino acids long. The germline CDR1 and CDR2 sequences are MDHEN and SYDVKM. The germline V and J ends were trimmed by 7 bases and 8 bases, with 14 bases remaining between them. Written as DNA, the CDR3 is TGTGCCAGCACCATAAGGGGTTGGGGCTACACCTTC. It yields the protein CASTIRGWGYTF.